These T cell receptor beta chains were read from a single sample in a study of regulatory T cells in long-lasting Graves disease. Each CDR3 protein is one row after TCRdb ran MiXCR on the multiplex PCR reads. This sample has about 200,000 distinct CDR3 sequences, with around 19% found just once. The same sample was also studied in work on T cells in Graves' hyperthyroidism and ophthalmopathy.

The sample was peripheral blood mononuclear cells (PBMCs), taken at new diagnosis, from a patient treated with antithyroid drugs. The receptors were gathered from a woman aged 25 to 39 with Graves disease. Both conserved end residues are part of each CDR3. D genes are given only for firm matches. Not every row has a clone size; where given, it reads once, few, many or a size class.

j_gene	d_gene	abundance	v_gene	CDR3nt	CDR3aa
TRBJ1-6	-	many	TRBV14	TGTGCCAGCAGCCAAGATCGGACCGCGAATTCACCCCTCCACTTT	CASSQDRTANSPLHF
TRBJ2-3	TRBD2	many	TRBV20-1	TGCAGTGCCCTTCTTGGGACTAGCGGGAGCACAGATACGCAGTATTTT	CSALLGTSGSTDTQYF
TRBJ1-2	TRBD1	many	TRBV30	TGTGCCTGGAGGGGGGACAGGGGCGGCTACACCTTC	CAWRGDRGGYTF
TRBJ1-5	-	many	TRBV28	TGTGCCAGCAGTTTACCTCAGGGGAACAATCAGCCCCAGCATTTT	CASSLPQGNNQPQHF
TRBJ1-1	TRBD1	many	TRBV11-3	TGTGCCAGCAGCTTTTACCCCATGACAGGGATGATAGGGAACACTGAAGCTTTCTTT	CASSFYPMTGMIGNTEAFF
TRBJ1-3	-	-	TRBV6-1	TGTGCCAGCAGTACCAGAACGGACGCCTTTGGAAACACCATATATTTT	CASSTRTDAFGNTIYF
TRBJ2-1	-	many	TRBV7-9	TGTGCCAGCAGCCCGCGGGCTCAGGCGCTAACCTACAATGAGCAGTTCTTC	CASSPRAQALTYNEQFF
TRBJ2-7	-	-	TRBV14	TGTGCCAGCAGCCAAGATGGGGGGATCTACGAGCAGTACTTC	CASSQDGGIYEQYF
TRBJ2-1	-	many	TRBV20-1	TGCAGTGGGGATCGGACTCCGTACAATGAGCAGTTCTTC	CSGDRTPYNEQFF
TRBJ1-1	-	many	TRBV5-4	TGTGCCAGCAGCAGGGCCCTGAAGGCTGAAGCTTTCTTT	CASSRALKAEAFF
TRBJ2-3	-	many	TRBV20-1	TGCAGTGCTAGAGAAATGGACATATGGGCTAGCACAGATACGCAGTATTTT	CSAREMDIWASTDTQYF
TRBJ2-7	-	-	TRBV3-1	TGTGCCAGCAGCGGGATTCCCGGGAGTGGGTCCTACGAGCAGTACTTC	CASSGIPGSGSYEQYF
TRBJ2-4	-	-	TRBV6-6	TGTGCCAGCAGTTACTCGCGAACAGGGAAAAACATTCAGTACTTC	CASSYSRTGKNIQYF
TRBJ2-5	-	many	TRBV6-5	TGTGCCAGCAGTTGGAGGGGGGGGGAGACCCAGTACTTC	CASSWRGGETQYF